This is a list of T cell receptor beta chains from one sample in a study of blood T cell repertoires in COVID-19. Using immunoSEQ multiplex PCR, the repertoire was profiled, and TCRdb retains in-frame clones only, with some absent. The sample includes 150,000 or so clones, approximately 82% seen only once; the top ten take about a sixth. Material: PBMCs or T cells enriched from blood (not recorded which). All receptors come from a man in his sixties who had recovered from COVID-19. Both conserved end residues are part of each CDR3. The D gene is left open where the match is weak. Size is omitted from some rows. Given values are once, few, many or a class for expanded clones.

V gene: TRBV2
D gene: TRBD1
J gene: TRBJ2-5
clone size: many
CDR3 protein: CASGTGGSGETQYF
CDR3 DNA: TGTGCCAGCGGAACAGGGGGCTCGGGGGAGACCCAGTACTTC

V gene: TRBV28
D gene: -
J gene: TRBJ1-2
clone size: -
CDR3 protein: CASRFSDPQGLHTF
CDR3 DNA: TGTGCCAGCAGATTTTCCGACCCTCAGGGTCTCCACACCTTC

V gene: TRBV28
D gene: TRBD1
J gene: TRBJ1-5
clone size: -
CDR3 protein: CASRPQGSSNQPQHF
CDR3 DNA: TGTGCCAGCAGACCACAGGGGTCGAGCAATCAGCCCCAGCATTTT

V gene: TRBV4-2
D gene: -
J gene: TRBJ1-6
clone size: -
CDR3 protein: CASSQETRVGSPLHF
CDR3 DNA: TGTGCCAGCAGCCAAGAAACCAGGGTAGGTTCACCCCTCCACTTT

V gene: TRBV5-1
D gene: TRBD1
J gene: TRBJ1-2
clone size: -
CDR3 protein: CASRSIGGQGVVGYTF
CDR3 DNA: TGCGCCAGCAGGTCAATCGGGGGACAGGGAGTTGTAGGCTACACCTTC

V gene: TRBV3-1/TRBV3-2
D gene: TRBD1
J gene: TRBJ1-6
clone size: once
CDR3 protein: CASSPGRGISPLHF
CDR3 DNA: TGTGCCAGCAGCCCGGGCAGGGGGATTTCACCCCTCCACTTT

V gene: TRBV9
D gene: TRBD2
J gene: TRBJ2-4
clone size: -
CDR3 protein: CASSGQIAGADKNIQYF
CDR3 DNA: TGTGCCAGCAGCGGCCAGATAGCGGGGGCCGACAAAAACATTCAGTACTTC

V gene: TRBV28
D gene: TRBD2
J gene: TRBJ2-1
clone size: -
CDR3 protein: CASSFYRTSGYNEQFF
CDR3 DNA: TGTGCCAGCAGTTTTTATAGGACTAGCGGTTACAATGAGCAGTTCTTC

V gene: TRBV2
D gene: TRBD2
J gene: TRBJ2-1
clone size: -
CDR3 protein: CASSPLAGGYTNEQFF
CDR3 DNA: TGTGCCAGCAGTCCACTAGCGGGAGGGTATACCAATGAGCAGTTCTTC

V gene: TRBV11-1
D gene: TRBD2
J gene: TRBJ2-7
clone size: -
CDR3 protein: CASSWGTSGSYEQYF
CDR3 DNA: TGTGCCAGCAGCTGGGGGACTAGCGGTTCCTACGAGCAGTACTTC

V gene: TRBV27
D gene: TRBD1
J gene: TRBJ1-5
clone size: -
CDR3 protein: CASSWSGGSNQPQHF
CDR3 DNA: TGTGCCAGCAGTTGGTCAGGGGGAAGTAATCAGCCCCAGCATTTT

V gene: TRBV7-6
D gene: -
J gene: TRBJ2-1
clone size: -
CDR3 protein: CASSPPFSEEQFF
CDR3 DNA: TGTGCCAGCAGCCCCCCCTTCAGCGAGGAGCAGTTCTTC

V gene: TRBV5-1
D gene: TRBD1
J gene: TRBJ2-7
clone size: -
CDR3 protein: CASSKYGTGTYEQYF
CDR3 DNA: TGCGCCAGCAGCAAATACGGGACAGGGACCTACGAGCAGTACTTC

V gene: TRBV7-9
D gene: TRBD1
J gene: TRBJ1-1
clone size: -
CDR3 protein: CASSSFRGTGGMNTEAFF
CDR3 DNA: TGTGCCAGCAGCTCCTTCCGTGGGACAGGGGGAATGAACACTGAAGCTTTCTTT

V gene: TRBV13
D gene: TRBD2
J gene: TRBJ2-2
clone size: -
CDR3 protein: CASSPPGSGGTGELFF
CDR3 DNA: TGTGCCAGCAGCCCCCCGGGTAGCGGGGGTACCGGGGAGCTGTTTTTT

V gene: TRBV2
D gene: -
J gene: TRBJ2-2
clone size: -
CDR3 protein: CASSGSRNTGELFF
CDR3 DNA: TGTGCCAGCAGTGGTTCTAGGAACACCGGGGAGCTGTTTTTT

V gene: TRBV28
D gene: TRBD1
J gene: TRBJ1-4
clone size: -
CDR3 protein: CASSLTGTGDVEKLFF
CDR3 DNA: TGTGCCAGCAGTCTGACGGGAACAGGGGATGTAGAAAAACTGTTTTTT

V gene: TRBV5-1
D gene: TRBD1
J gene: TRBJ1-1
clone size: -
CDR3 protein: CASSPRQGVNTEAFF
CDR3 DNA: TGCGCCAGCAGCCCGAGACAGGGGGTGAACACTGAAGCTTTCTTT

V gene: TRBV29-1
D gene: -
J gene: TRBJ2-7
clone size: -
CDR3 protein: CSVEGAGYEQYF
CDR3 DNA: TGCAGCGTTGAAGGGGCAGGATACGAGCAGTACTTC

V gene: TRBV6-4
D gene: TRBD2
J gene: TRBJ2-1
clone size: -
CDR3 protein: CASSVASGRVQFF
CDR3 DNA: TGTGCCAGCAGTGTAGCTAGCGGGAGGGTTCAGTTCTTC

V gene: TRBV3-1/TRBV3-2
D gene: TRBD2
J gene: TRBJ2-7
clone size: -
CDR3 protein: CASSFKSGGASYEQYF
CDR3 DNA: TGTGCCAGCAGCTTTAAGAGCGGGGGGGCATCCTACGAGCAGTACTTC

V gene: TRBV27
D gene: TRBD2
J gene: TRBJ2-2
clone size: once
CDR3 protein: CASSSLAGANTGELFF
CDR3 DNA: TGTGCCAGCAGTTCATTAGCGGGGGCCAACACCGGGGAGCTGTTTTTT

V gene: TRBV5-1
D gene: TRBD1
J gene: TRBJ1-1
clone size: -
CDR3 protein: CASNEGTGGITEAFF
CDR3 DNA: TGCGCCAGCAACGAGGGGACAGGGGGGATCACTGAAGCTTTCTTT

V gene: TRBV6-5
D gene: -
J gene: TRBJ1-1
clone size: -
CDR3 protein: CASTKSEGLEAFF
CDR3 DNA: TGTGCCAGCACGAAATCCGAGGGACTTGAAGCTTTCTTT

V gene: TRBV7-6
D gene: TRBD2
J gene: TRBJ2-7
clone size: -
CDR3 protein: CASSLGQLANSYEQYF
CDR3 DNA: TGTGCCAGCAGCTTAGGACAACTAGCGAACTCCTACGAGCAGTACTTC

V gene: TRBV2
D gene: TRBD1
J gene: TRBJ1-4
clone size: -
CDR3 protein: CASSRTGTGYEKLFF
CDR3 DNA: TGTGCCAGCAGCCGGACCGGGACAGGGTATGAAAAACTGTTTTTT

V gene: TRBV7-2
D gene: TRBD2
J gene: TRBJ2-7
clone size: -
CDR3 protein: CASSLEGAGSSYEQYF
CDR3 DNA: TGTGCCAGCAGCTTAGAGGGAGCGGGAAGCTCCTACGAGCAGTACTTC

V gene: TRBV7-3
D gene: TRBD1
J gene: TRBJ1-1
clone size: few
CDR3 protein: CASSLDRVTEAFF
CDR3 DNA: TGTGCCAGCAGCTTAGACAGGGTGACTGAAGCTTTCTTT

V gene: TRBV15
D gene: -
J gene: TRBJ2-1
clone size: -
CDR3 protein: CATSRDMIGNEQFF
CDR3 DNA: TGTGCCACCAGCAGAGATATGATCGGCAATGAGCAGTTCTTC